Presented here are 17 T cell receptor beta chains from one specimen sequenced in a study of CD8+ T cells in alopecia areata. As to treatment: oral pan-JAK inhibitor, 5-10 mg twice daily. Isolated RNA was reverse transcribed into cDNA used as the sequencing template. Some clones are missing from TCRdb's copy, which holds only in-frame ones; the method was immunoSEQ multiplex PCR. The sample has 150,000 to 200,000 clones; roughly 66% are singletons. The material was CD4+ T cells sorted from blood, obtained at week 24, from a patient treated with tofacitinib. Receptors originate from a human donor with alopecia areata.

The chain has TRBV29-1 and TRBJ1-1; D remains unclear. The germline gives CDR1 SQVTM, CDR2 ANQGSEA. The CDR3 consists of 8 residues. V shed 2 bases and J shed 11 bases, with 3 bases lying between them. The CDR3 region has the DNA TGCAGCGTTGAACCGGCTTTCTTT. It is translated as CSVEPAFF. Drawing the rest from reference TRBV29-1 and TRBJ1-1, the complete variable domain is SAVISQKPSRDICQRGTSLTIQCQVDSQVTMMFWYRQQPGQSLTLIATANQGSEATYESGFVIDKFPISRPNLTFSTLTVSNMSPEDSSIYLCSVEPAFFGQGTRLTVV.

This CDR3 is CASSPGRMNTEAFF. The CDR3 region has the DNA TGCGCCAGCAGCCCCGGACGGATGAACACTGAAGCTTTCTTT. The rearrangement joins TRBV4-3 to TRBJ1-1; D gene uncertain. Germline loops: CDR1 LGHNA, CDR2 YSLEER. The CDR3 is made up of 14 amino acids. The V gene lost 4 bases and the J gene lost 0 bases, with 9 bases spanning the gap.

This sequence joins TRBV5-4 and TRBJ2-7, with D tentatively TRBD1 or TRBD2 (5 bases each). Germline CDR1 and CDR2: SGHNT and YYREEE (reference sequence). There are 13 residues in the CDR3. V lost 4 bases and J lost 3, with 11 bases in between. The CDR3 DNA follows: TGTGCCAGCAGCCCCCGGGACGGCTACGAGCAGTACTTC. This translates into CASSPRDGYEQYF.

This clone was seen a handful of times. The rearrangement joins TRBV29-1 to TRBJ1-1, with D uncertain. The V gene's germline CDR1 is SQVTM and CDR2 ANQGSEA. The CDR3 spans 12 residues. Trimming left V 4 bases short and J 1 base short, with 7 bases between. CDR3 coding DNA: TGCAGCGTTGGTCAGTCGAACACTGAAGCTTTCTTT. This encodes CSVGQSNTEAFF.

The chain links TRBV15 to TRBJ2-4; TRBD1 might be the D (6 bases). Deletions cut 1 base from V and 4 bases from J, with 8 bases between. This CDR3 has 14 amino acids. In germline, CDR1 is LNHNV, CDR2 YYDKDF (reference sequence). Here the CDR3 reads CATSRGGGKNIQYF. CDR3 DNA sequence: TGTGCCACCAGCAGAGGAGGGGGAAAAAACATTCAGTACTTC.

This clone was detected a few times. The chain couples TRBV5-1 to TRBJ1-1, with D unclear. The CDR3 has 15 amino acids. Per the germline V gene, CDR1 is SGHRS and CDR2 is YFSETQ. Trimming removed 3 bases from V and 5 bases from J, with 17 bases in between. The CDR3 region is CASSSFGYDVTEAFF. Here the CDR3 DNA reads TGCGCCAGCAGCTCCTTCGGTTATGATGTGACTGAAGCTTTCTTT.

V gene TRBV18 combines with J gene TRBJ1-5; 7 nucleotides align to TRBD1. This CDR3 comprises 14 residues. CDR1 and CDR2 from the germline V gene are KGHSH and LQKENI. V dropped 1 base and J dropped 7; count of bases not matched to a gene: 4. The CDR3 nucleotides read TGTGCCAGCTCACCACTAGAAGGGGGCCAGCCCCAGCATTTT. It translates to CASSPLEGGQPQHF.

The chain uses TRBV27 and TRBJ2-3, with D tentatively TRBD1 (6 bases). This CDR3 spans 14 amino acids. The germline V gene has CDR1 MNHEY and CDR2 SMNVEV (reference sequence). V lost 4 bases to trimming and J lost 4 bases, with 12 bases between them. The CDR3 sequence is CASSSDHRADTQYF. CDR3 coding DNA: TGTGCCAGCAGTTCAGACCACAGGGCAGATACGCAGTATTTT.

The J gene is TRBJ2-7, the V gene TRBV10-3, with D possibly TRBD2 on 5 matching bases. The CDR3 is made up of 12 amino acids. V lost 11 bases, J lost 2 bases, and 13 bases lay in between. CDR1 and CDR2 from the germline V gene are ENHRY and SYGVKD. The CDR3 nucleotides are TGTGCCTCTCGGACTCCTACCTACGAGCAGTACTTC. Protein: CASRTPTYEQYF.

The chain has TRBV30 and TRBJ2-3; TRBD1 matches 7 bases. The V gene end was trimmed by 5 bases and the J gene end by 4 bases; junction bases not matched to a gene: 3. CDR1 is GTSNPN and CDR2 is SVGIG in the germline V gene (reference sequence). The CDR3 runs 12 residues. CDR3 in DNA: TGTGCCTGGGATACAGGGGCAGATACGCAGTATTTT. This sequence encodes CAWDTGADTQYF.

V and J are TRBV6-1 and TRBJ1-1, with TRBD1 as a possible D gene (5 bases). V was clipped by 8 bases and J by 8 bases, with 21 bases between them. The CDR3 totals 14 residues. The germline V gene encodes CDR1 MNHNS and CDR2 SASEGT. The CDR3 is CASRLLEEGPEAFF. CDR3 coding DNA: TGTGCCAGCCGCTTACTCGAGGAGGGACCAGAAGCTTTCTTT.

The chain combines TRBV30 with TRBJ2-3; no reliable D call. The CDR3 spans 12 residues. Trimming left V 3 bases short and J 6 bases short, with 10 bases between. Germline assignment: CDR1 GTSNPN and CDR2 SVGIG (reference sequence). CDR3 amino acids: CAWSVGRDTQYF. The CDR3 nucleotides are TGTGCCTGGAGCGTCGGTCGGGATACGCAGTATTTT.

J is TRBJ2-2 and V is TRBV5-1; TRBD2 matches 11 bases. The CDR3 is made up of 15 amino acids. CDR1 SGHRS and CDR2 YFSETQ come from the germline V gene. V was clipped by 2 bases and J by 6 bases; unmatched bases: 3. Here the CDR3 DNA reads TGCGCCAGCAGCTTTCCGGGACTAGCGGCCGGGGAGCTGTTTTTT. It translates to CASSFPGLAAGELFF.

The chain combines TRBV23-1 with TRBJ1-2; D may be TRBD1 (5 bases). TRBV23-1 is annotated as an ORF whose role is uncertain. The CDR3 runs to 16 residues. V was pared by 0 bases and J by 7 bases, with 18 bases between. The CDR3 DNA reads as TGCGCCAGCAGTCAATCTTGTATTCCAGGGAGTGGTGGCTACACCTTC. Its protein is CASSQSCIPGSGGYTF.

This chain links TRBV6-6 with TRBJ1-5; D gene uncertain. V was pared by 7 bases and J by 2 bases, with 15 bases between. The CDR3 loop spans 15 amino acids. Germline V gives CDR1 MNHNY, CDR2 SVGAGI (reference sequence). CDR3 DNA: TGTGCCAGCATGAGGGAGGAGGTAGGCAATCAGCCCCAGCATTTT. This sequence encodes CASMREEVGNQPQHF.

This clone has a handful of counts. The chain is built from TRBV23-1 and TRBJ1-4; D unclear. TRBV23-1 is annotated as an ORF whose role is uncertain. V was clipped by 6 bases and J by 6 bases, with 14 bases between them. The CDR3 is 14 residues long. The CDR3 DNA reads as TGCGCCAGCAGAGGGTCCAGCCATGATGAAAAACTGTTTTTT. Protein: CASRGSSHDEKLFF.

This chain's CDR3 is CSAREGEKLFF. In nucleotides, the CDR3 is TGCAGTGCTAGAGAGGGAGAAAAACTGTTTTTT. The V gene is TRBV20-1, the J gene TRBJ1-4; D is ambiguous. Trimming cost V 0 bases and J 8 bases, with 4 bases left between them. Germline V gene lookup returns CDR1 DFQATT and CDR2 SNEGSKA (reference sequence). The CDR3 consists of 11 residues.